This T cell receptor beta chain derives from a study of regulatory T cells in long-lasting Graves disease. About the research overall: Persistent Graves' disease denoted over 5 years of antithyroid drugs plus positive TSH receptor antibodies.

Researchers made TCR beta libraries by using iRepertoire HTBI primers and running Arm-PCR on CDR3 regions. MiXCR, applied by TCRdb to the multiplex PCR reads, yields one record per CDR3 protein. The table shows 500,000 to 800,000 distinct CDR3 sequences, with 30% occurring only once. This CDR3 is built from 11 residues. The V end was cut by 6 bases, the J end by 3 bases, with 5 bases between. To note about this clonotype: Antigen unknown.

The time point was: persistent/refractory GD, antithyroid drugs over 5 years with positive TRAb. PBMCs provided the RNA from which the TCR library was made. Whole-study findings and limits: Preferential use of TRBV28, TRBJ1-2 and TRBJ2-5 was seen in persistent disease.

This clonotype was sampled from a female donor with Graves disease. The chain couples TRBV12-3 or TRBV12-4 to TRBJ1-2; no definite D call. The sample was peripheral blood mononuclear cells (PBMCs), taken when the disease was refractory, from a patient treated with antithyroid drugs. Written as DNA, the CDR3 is TGTGCCAGCAGACACGACTATGGCTACACCTTC. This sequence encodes CASRHDYGYTF.